This T cell receptor (beta chain) was sequenced in a study of neurological immune-mediated disorders. TCRdb called the 5' RACE reads again in MiXCR, with one record for every CDR3 protein. The table records roughly 22,000 distinct CDR3 sequences, 6.2% of them present only once. The CDR3 length is 15 residues. The junction had 16 bases not matched to a gene; V was cut back by 5 bases and J by 15 bases. Germline loops: CDR1 SGHVS, CDR2 FQNEAQ. This clonotype was counted at least ten times. Sequences were obtained from CD8+ T cells from blood. The sequence was obtained from a man between 18 and 35 years old in good health. The chain has TRBV7-8 and TRBJ2-1; 10 positions agree with TRBD2. For the CDR3, the DNA is TGTGCCAGCAGCATCCCGGGACTAGCGAATCAGAGGCTGTTCTTC. Translation: CASSIPGLANQRLFF.